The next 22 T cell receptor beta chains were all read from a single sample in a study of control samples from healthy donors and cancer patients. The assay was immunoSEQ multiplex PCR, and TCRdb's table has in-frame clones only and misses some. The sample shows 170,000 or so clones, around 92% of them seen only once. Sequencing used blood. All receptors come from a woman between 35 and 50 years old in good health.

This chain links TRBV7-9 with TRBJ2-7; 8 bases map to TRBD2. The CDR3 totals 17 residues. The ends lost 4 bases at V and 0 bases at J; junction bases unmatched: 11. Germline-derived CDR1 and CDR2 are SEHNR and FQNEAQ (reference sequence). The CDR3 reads CASSSAVLAGSSYEQYF. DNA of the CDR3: TGTGCCAGCAGCTCCGCGGTATTAGCGGGGTCCTCCTACGAGCAGTACTTC.

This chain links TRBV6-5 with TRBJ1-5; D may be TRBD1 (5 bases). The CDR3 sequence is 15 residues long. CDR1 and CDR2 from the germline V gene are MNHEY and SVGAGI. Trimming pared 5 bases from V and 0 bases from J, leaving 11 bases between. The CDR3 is CASSPNRNSNQPQHF. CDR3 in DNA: TGTGCCAGCAGTCCAAACAGGAATAGCAATCAGCCCCAGCATTTT.

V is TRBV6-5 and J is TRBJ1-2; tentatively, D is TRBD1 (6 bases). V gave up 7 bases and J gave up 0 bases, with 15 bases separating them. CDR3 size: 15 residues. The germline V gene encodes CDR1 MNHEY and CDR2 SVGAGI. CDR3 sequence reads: CASKTTTGANYGYTF. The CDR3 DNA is TGTGCCAGCAAAACCACGACAGGAGCTAACTATGGCTACACCTTC.

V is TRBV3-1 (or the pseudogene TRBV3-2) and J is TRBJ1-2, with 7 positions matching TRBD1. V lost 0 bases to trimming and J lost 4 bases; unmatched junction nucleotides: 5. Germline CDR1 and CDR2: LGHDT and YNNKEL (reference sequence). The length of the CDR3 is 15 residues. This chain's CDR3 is CASSQETQGGYGYTF. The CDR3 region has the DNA TGTGCCAGCAGCCAAGAAACGCAGGGGGGCTATGGCTACACCTTC.

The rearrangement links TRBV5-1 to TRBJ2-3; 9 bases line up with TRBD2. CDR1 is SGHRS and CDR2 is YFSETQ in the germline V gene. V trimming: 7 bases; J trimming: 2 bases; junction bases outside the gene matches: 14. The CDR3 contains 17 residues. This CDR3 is CASRRSSGGANTDTQYF. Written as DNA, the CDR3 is TGCGCCAGCCGTCGGAGTAGCGGGGGAGCTAACACAGATACGCAGTATTTT.

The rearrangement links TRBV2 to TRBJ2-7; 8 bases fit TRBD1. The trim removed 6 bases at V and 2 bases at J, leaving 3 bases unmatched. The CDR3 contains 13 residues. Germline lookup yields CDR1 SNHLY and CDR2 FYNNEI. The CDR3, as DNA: TGTGCCAGCAGCCAGGGGGCACCCTACGAGCAGTACTTC. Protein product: CASSQGAPYEQYF.

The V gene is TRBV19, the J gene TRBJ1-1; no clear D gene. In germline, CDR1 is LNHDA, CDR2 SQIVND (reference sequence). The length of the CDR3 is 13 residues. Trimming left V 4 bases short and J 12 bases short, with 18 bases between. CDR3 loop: CASSTQDLGGTFF. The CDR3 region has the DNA TGTGCCAGTAGTACCCAGGACCTGGGCGGGACTTTCTTT.

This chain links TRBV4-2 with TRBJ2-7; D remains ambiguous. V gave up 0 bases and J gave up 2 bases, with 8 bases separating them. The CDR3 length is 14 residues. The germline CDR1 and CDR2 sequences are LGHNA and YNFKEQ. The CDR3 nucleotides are TGTGCCAGCAGCCAAGAAGCCTTAACCTACGAGCAGTACTTC. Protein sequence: CASSQEALTYEQYF.

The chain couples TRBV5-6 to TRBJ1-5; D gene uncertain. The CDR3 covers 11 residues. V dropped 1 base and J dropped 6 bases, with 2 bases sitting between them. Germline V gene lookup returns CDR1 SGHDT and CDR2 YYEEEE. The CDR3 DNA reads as TGTGCCAGCAGCTTGTTTCAGCCCCAGCATTTT. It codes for CASSLFQPQHF.

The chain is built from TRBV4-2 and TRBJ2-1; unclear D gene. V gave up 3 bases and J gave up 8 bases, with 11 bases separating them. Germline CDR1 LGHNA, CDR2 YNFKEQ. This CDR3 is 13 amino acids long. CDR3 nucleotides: TGTGCCAGCAGCCATCGAGTGGAGCATGAGCAGTTCTTC. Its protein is CASSHRVEHEQFF.

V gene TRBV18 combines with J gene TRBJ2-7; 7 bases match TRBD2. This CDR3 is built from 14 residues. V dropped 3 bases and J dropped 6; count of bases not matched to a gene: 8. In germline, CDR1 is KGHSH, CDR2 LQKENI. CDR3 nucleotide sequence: TGTGCCAGCTCACCCCCATCGGGGGGACCCGAGCAGTACTTC. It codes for CASSPPSGGPEQYF.

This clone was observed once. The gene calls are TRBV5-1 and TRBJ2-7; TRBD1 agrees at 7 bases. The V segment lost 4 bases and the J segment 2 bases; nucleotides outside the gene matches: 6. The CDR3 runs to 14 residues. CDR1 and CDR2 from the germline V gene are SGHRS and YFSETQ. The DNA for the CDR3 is TGCGCCAGCAGCGGGCGACAGGGAGCCTACGAGCAGTACTTC. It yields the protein CASSGRQGAYEQYF.

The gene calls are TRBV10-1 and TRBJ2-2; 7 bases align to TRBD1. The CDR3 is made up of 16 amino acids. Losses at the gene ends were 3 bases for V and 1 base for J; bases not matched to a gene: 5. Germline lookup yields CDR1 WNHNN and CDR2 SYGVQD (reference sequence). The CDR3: CASSDTGTVNTGELFF. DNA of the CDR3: TGCGCCAGCAGTGATACCGGGACAGTGAACACCGGGGAGCTGTTTTTT.

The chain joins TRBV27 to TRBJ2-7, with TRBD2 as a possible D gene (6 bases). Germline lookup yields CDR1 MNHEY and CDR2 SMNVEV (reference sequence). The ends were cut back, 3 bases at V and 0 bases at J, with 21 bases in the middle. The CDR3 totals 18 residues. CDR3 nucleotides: TGTGCCAGCAGTTTGAAGGACAACCGTCCCGGGAGCTCCTACGAGCAGTACTTC. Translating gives CASSLKDNRPGSSYEQYF.

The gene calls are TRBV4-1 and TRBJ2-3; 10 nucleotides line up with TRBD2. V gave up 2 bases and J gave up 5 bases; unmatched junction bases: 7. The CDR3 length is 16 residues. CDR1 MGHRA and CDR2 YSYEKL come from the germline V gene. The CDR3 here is CASSQITSGVRDTQYF. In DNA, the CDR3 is TGCGCCAGCAGCCAAATCACTAGCGGGGTGAGAGATACGCAGTATTTT.

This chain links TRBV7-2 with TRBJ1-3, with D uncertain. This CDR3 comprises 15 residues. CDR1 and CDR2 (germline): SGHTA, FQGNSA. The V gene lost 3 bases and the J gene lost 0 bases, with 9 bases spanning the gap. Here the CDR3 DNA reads TGTGCCAGCAGCTTGGGCAGCTTCTCTGGAAACACCATATATTTT. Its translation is CASSLGSFSGNTIYF. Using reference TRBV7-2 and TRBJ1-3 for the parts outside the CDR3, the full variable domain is GAGVSQSPSNKVTEKGKDVELRCDPISGHTALYWYRQSLGQGLEFLIYFQGNSAPDKSGLPSDRFSAERTGGSVSTLTIQRTQQEDSAVYLCASSLGSFSGNTIYFGEGSWLTVV.

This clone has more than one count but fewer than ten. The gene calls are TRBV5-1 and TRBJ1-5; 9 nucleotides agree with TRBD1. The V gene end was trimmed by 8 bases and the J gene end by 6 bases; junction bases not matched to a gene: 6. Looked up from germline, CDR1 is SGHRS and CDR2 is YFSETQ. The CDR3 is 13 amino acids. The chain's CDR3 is CASRQGESQPQHF. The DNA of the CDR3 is TGCGCCAGTCGACAGGGGGAAAGTCAGCCCCAGCATTTT.

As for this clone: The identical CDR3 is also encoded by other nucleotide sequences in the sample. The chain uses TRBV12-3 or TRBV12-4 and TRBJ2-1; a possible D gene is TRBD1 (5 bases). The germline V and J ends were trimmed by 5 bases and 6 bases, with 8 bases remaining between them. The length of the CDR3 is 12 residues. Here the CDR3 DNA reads TGTGCCAGCAGTCCGACAGCCAATGAGCAGTTCTTC. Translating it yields CASSPTANEQFF.

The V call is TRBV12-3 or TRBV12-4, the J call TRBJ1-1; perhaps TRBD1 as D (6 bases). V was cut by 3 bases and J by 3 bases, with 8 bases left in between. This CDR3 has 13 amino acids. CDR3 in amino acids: CASSFGGHTEAFF. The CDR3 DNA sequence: TGTGCCAGCAGTTTCGGGGGGCACACTGAAGCTTTCTTT.

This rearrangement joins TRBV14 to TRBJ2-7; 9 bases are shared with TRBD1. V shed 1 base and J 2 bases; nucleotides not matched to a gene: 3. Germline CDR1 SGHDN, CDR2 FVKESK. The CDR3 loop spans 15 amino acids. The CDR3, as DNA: TGTGCCAGCAGCCAAGGACAGGGGGGTACCTACGAGCAGTACTTC. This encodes CASSQGQGGTYEQYF.

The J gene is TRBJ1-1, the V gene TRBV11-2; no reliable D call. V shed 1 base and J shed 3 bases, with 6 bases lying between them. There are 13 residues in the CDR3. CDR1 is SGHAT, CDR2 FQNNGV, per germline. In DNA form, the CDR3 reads TGTGCCAGCAGCTTAGGCTGGTACACTGAAGCTTTCTTT. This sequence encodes CASSLGWYTEAFF.

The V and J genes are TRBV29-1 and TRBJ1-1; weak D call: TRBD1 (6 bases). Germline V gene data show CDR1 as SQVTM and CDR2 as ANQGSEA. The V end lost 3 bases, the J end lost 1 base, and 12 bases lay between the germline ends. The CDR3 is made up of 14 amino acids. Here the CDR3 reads CSVDHETGNTEAFF. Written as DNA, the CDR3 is TGCAGCGTTGATCACGAGACAGGGAACACTGAAGCTTTCTTT.